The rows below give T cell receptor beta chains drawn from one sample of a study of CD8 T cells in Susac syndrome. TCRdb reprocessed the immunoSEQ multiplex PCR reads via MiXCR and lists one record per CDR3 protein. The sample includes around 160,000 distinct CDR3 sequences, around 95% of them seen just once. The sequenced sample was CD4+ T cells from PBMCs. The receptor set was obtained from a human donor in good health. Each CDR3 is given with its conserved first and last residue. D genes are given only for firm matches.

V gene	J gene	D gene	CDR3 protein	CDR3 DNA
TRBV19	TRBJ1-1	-	CASTGFTLNTEAFF	TGTGCCAGCACGGGGTTTACATTGAACACTGAAGCTTTCTTT
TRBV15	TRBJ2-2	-	CATSRDTGELFF	TGTGCCACCAGCAGAGATACCGGGGAGCTGTTTTTT
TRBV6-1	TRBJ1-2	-	CASTGPFGYGYTF	TGTGCCAGCACTGGCCCTTTCGGCTATGGCTACACCTTC
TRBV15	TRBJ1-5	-	CATSWARVDDSNQPQHF	TGTGCCACCAGCTGGGCACGAGTGGACGATAGCAATCAGCCCCAGCATTTT
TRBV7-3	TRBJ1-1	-	CASSLSSHTEAFF	TGTGCCAGCAGCTTAAGCAGCCACACTGAAGCTTTCTTT
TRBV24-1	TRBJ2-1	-	CATSDRGYEQFF	TGTGCCACCAGTGATAGAGGGTATGAGCAGTTCTTC
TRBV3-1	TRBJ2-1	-	CASSQVLNEQFF	TGTGCCAGCAGCCAAGTACTCAATGAGCAGTTCTTC
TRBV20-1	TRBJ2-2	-	CSARDNRVGSGELFF	TGCAGTGCTAGAGATAACAGGGTTGGTTCTGGGGAGCTGTTTTTT
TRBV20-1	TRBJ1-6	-	CSAVGRTVSPLHF	TGCAGTGCTGTCGGACGCACAGTCTCACCCCTCCACTTT
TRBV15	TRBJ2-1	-	CATSREGTRGAEQFF	TGTGCCACCAGCAGAGAGGGGACTCGGGGTGCTGAGCAGTTCTTC
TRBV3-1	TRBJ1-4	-	CASSLGHRGEKLFF	TGTGCCAGCAGCCTAGGACACCGCGGGGAAAAACTGTTTTTT
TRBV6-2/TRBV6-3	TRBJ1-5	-	CASTEPGQWDQPQHF	TGTGCCAGCACCGAACCCGGACAGTGGGATCAGCCCCAGCATTTT
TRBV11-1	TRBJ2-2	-	CASSLTLAARGSGELFF	TGTGCCAGCAGCTTAACCCTAGCCGCCAGGGGATCCGGGGAGCTGTTTTTT
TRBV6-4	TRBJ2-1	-	CASSGTLRNEQFF	TGTGCCAGCAGCGGGACTCTTCGCAATGAGCAGTTCTTC
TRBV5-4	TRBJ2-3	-	CASTTLGDTDTQYF	TGTGCCAGCACGACTCTAGGGGACACAGATACGCAGTATTTT
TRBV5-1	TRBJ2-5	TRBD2	CASSLARTSIETQYF	TGCGCCAGCAGCTTGGCGAGGACTAGTATAGAGACCCAGTACTTC
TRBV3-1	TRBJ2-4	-	CASSQVSTAKNIQYF	TGTGCCAGCAGCCAGGTCTCAACAGCCAAAAACATTCAGTACTTC
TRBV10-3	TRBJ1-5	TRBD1	CAISERDRGDQPQHF	TGTGCCATCAGTGAGAGAGACAGGGGGGATCAGCCCCAGCATTTT